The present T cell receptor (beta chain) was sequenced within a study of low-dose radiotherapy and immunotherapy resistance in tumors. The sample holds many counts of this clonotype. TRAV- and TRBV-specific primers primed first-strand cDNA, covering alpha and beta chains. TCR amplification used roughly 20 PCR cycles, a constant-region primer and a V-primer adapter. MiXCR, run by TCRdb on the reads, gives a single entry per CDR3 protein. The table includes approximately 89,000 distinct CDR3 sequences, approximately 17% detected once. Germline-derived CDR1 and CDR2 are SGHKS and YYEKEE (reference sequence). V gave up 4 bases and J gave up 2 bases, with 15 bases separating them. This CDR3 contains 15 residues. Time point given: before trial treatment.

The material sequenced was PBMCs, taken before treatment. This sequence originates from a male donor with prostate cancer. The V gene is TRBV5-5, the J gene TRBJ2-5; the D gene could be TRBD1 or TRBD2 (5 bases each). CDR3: CASSTPGRTQETQYF. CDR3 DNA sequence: TGTGCCAGCAGCACCCCGGGACGGACGCAAGAGACCCAGTACTTC.